The subject of this entry is one TCR beta chain. This CDR3 comprises 15 residues. Germline lookup yields CDR1 KGHSH and CDR2 LQKENI. J was trimmed by 9 bases and V by 2 bases; bases with no gene match: 10. This sample was taken from a study of blood T cell repertoires in COVID-19. Authors' data handling: Amplification of reference gene primers was used by the study to estimate nucleated cell counts. Generated by immunoSEQ multiplex PCR, the TCRdb table keeps only in-frame clones and is missing some. V, J and clone size reflect that table, while D and trimming were determined from the DNA. The sample lists 270,000 or so clones, around 88% occurring once. Assignments of participants to cohorts depended upon their own reported clinical history.

The V gene is TRBV18, the J gene TRBJ2-1; 7 nucleotides match TRBD2. Sequencing input: PBMCs or T cells enriched from blood (not recorded which). The TCR comes from a woman aged 40 to 50 with acute COVID-19. Written as DNA, the CDR3 is TGTGCCAGCTCACCAGCGGGAGAGCTATCTGCTGAGCAGTTCTTC. Protein: CASSPAGELSAEQFF.